This T cell receptor beta chain appears in the sequencing data of a study of T cells in Graves' hyperthyroidism and ophthalmopathy (dated by TCRdb to about 2019). Regarding the study in general: Peripheral blood samples were taken at the time of initial diagnosis, prior to any treatment. TCR V-J signatures able to tell the groups apart were searched for in a discovery cohort of some 100 patients, of whom fewer than 45 had Graves' ophthalmopathy and 55 to 65 had stable Graves' hyperthyroidism. In addition, the study compared T-cell repertoires in thyroid tissue and in blood from about 6 Graves' hyperthyroidism patients. The paper describes TCR Vbeta CDR3 sequencing of some 130 peripheral blood samples, made up of 43 ophthalmopathy patients, 70 to 75 hyperthyroidism patients and roughly 17 progressor patients. Whether ophthalmopathy could be predicted prospectively was tested in an independent validation cohort made up of roughly 20 hyperthyroidism patients plus 17 patients who later progressed to ophthalmopathy. The 100 discovery patients were randomly split 7:3 into training and test sets. Following sampling, methimazole starting at 30 mg daily was given to hyperthyroidism patients, and high-dose intravenous methylprednisolone was given to ophthalmopathy patients. Broad study findings and their caveats: In validation, progression to ophthalmopathy was predicted by the model with roughly 69% sensitivity and around 76% specificity, a median of 6.5 months before onset. Sample size was not statistically predetermined, and blinding of investigators to group allocation was not performed. In cross-validation, a model built on a 13 V-J signature told ophthalmopathy apart from stable hyperthyroidism with about 90% sensitivity and around 81% specificity, and in testing the same model reached 80%/75%. Most expanded thyroid clonotypes (frequency above 0.001) were also detected in blood, suggesting blood repertoires may reflect thyroid immune responses.

At least ten counts were recorded for this clonotype. Its antigen is still unknown. The record has no base qualities; no much larger clone is one base away. Ends trimmed: V by 11 bases, J by 7 bases; bases unmatched to a gene: 13. The germline V gene (reference sequence) specifies LNHDA as CDR1 and SQIVND as CDR2. The CDR3 runs 16 amino acids, cysteine and phenylalanine included. The DNA shown is the 48-base CDR3, in frame from base 1. Hyperthyroidism patients were newly diagnosed, had a disease duration of under 2 months, and were aged 18 to 65 years. Patients with uncontrolled infections, other autoimmune diseases, pregnancy or lactation were excluded. Clinical symptoms, serum thyroxine and TRAb, thyroid ultrasound, and orbital computed tomography formed the basis for the diagnoses. Blood from progressor patients was collected at the time of first diagnosis with hyperthyroidism, before any ophthalmopathy symptoms had appeared. PBMCs were separated from under 11 ml of fresh peripheral blood using Ficoll-Paque density gradient centrifugation. Progressor patients were defined as those initially diagnosed with Graves' hyperthyroidism in whom ophthalmopathy developed during follow-up. Trizol reagent was used to extract total RNA, and RNA quality was then checked on an Agilent 2100 Bioanalyzer.

Amplification of TCR beta CDR3 regions was carried out from RNA transcripts. The first round of RT-PCR for the TCR CDR3 was performed with the HTBI primer set and the Qiagen OneStep RT-PCR kit. Libraries were constructed in a second round of multiplex PCR, after which size selection and purification were carried out. Libraries were sequenced paired-end with 100 bp reads on an Illumina HiSeq2000. Regarding the original processing steps: SOAPnuke was used to process the raw data, removing reads that contained adapters or uncalled bases, had a mean Phred below 15, or lacked an exact match to the constant primer or identifier. COPE v1.2.5 was used to merge high-quality paired reads, and clonotypes were defined as unique nucleotide sequences. Clonotypes were aligned to IMGT TRBV, TRBD and TRBJ reference segments using MiTCR v1.1. Analysis was restricted to V-J combinations with a frequency above 0.0001, which covered 99% to 99.2% of repertoires. A TCS score was defined as the ratio of F50 (clonal expansion) to E x V (chaos), with BLOSUM62-based TCRdist applied between CDR3 peptides within each V-J. Welch's t-statistics and random forest reduced fewer than 550 V-J features to 10 to 15, which were used in a naive Bayes classifier (R e1071). The public reads were run again by TCRdb, first through fastp at Q25 and then through MiXCR, and only productive beta chains were kept. Rows matching on CDR3 protein sequence are summarized as one entry with the most common DNA and genes. The V and J calls come from TCRdb's annotation, not from the publication. The sample contains hundreds of thousands of distinct CDR3 sequences, about 15% of them found a single time. The ten largest clones capture under 7% of the sample.

The chain is encoded by TRBV19 joined to TRBJ2-1; 14 nucleotides in the junction match TRBD2. The origin of this receptor is a woman aged 25 to 39 with Graves' hyperthyroidism that later progressed to Graves' ophthalmopathy. Sequenced material: blood. The CDR3 in this case is CAAKTSGRASMNEQFF. The DNA reads TGTGCCGCAAAGACTAGCGGGAGGGCCTCTATGAATGAGCAGTTCTTC. The CDR3 plus the reference TRBV19 and TRBJ2-1 genes for the other parts give the full variable domain: DGGITQSPKYLFRKEGQNVTLSCEQNLNHDAMYWYRQDPGQGLRLIYYSQIVNDFQKGDIAEGYSVSREKKESFPLTVTSAQKNPTAFYLCAAKTSGRASMNEQFFGPGTRLTVL.